This TCR beta chain was retrieved from a study of blood T cell repertoires in COVID-19. Study in general: The origin of the acute and convalescent COVID-19 samples was the United States, Italy and Spain. T cells, B-cell-depleted T cells, or PBMCs supplied cDNA or gDNA.

Study processing details: Scientists estimated how many nucleated cells there were by amplifying reference gene primers. TCRdb's copy holds only in-frame clones and misses some; the assay was immunoSEQ multiplex PCR. V, J and clone size reflect that table, while D and trimming were determined from the DNA. The sample has 100,000 to 150,000 clones; 80% are singletons. Germline loops: CDR1 KGHDR, CDR2 SFDVKD. This CDR3 has 14 amino acids. Trimming removed 7 bases at V and 2 bases at J, with 10 bases between. This TCR was recovered from a man aged 55 to 69 with active or convalescent COVID-19. The chain carries TRBV24-1 and TRBJ2-2; a weak D match, TRBD1 (6 bases). Sequences were obtained from peripheral blood. The CDR3 DNA reads as TGTGCCACCAGAGAGACAGGTAACACCGGGGAGCTGTTTTTT. Amino acid sequence: CATRETGNTGELFF.